Shown below are 3 T cell receptor beta chains from a single sample sequenced in a study of cytotoxic CD8 clonotypes in ibrutinib-treated CLL listed by TCRdb under 2021. The method behind the library was the immunoSEQ multiplex PCR assay. TCRdb retrieved this table from immuneACCESS and kept in-frame rearrangements only. Not all clones are present; in checked studies, unresolved V genes account for under half, and no reason is known for the remainder. A total of hundreds of thousands of clones appear in this sample, 60% to 75% of them only once. The biggest ten clones account for approximately 15% of the sample. The meaning of the sample's time point label: approximately 2 years on ibrutinib. Specimen: PBMCs, collected after 24 months of ibrutinib treatment. These receptors came from a human donor with chronic lymphocytic leukemia.

The chain joins TRBV29-1 to TRBJ2-1, with D perhaps TRBD2 (6 bases). The CDR3 totals 14 residues. CDR1 SQVTM and CDR2 ANQGSEA come from the germline V gene. V lost 2 bases to trimming and J lost 3 bases, with 11 bases between them. The CDR3 DNA sequence: TGCAGCGTTGAACGGCTAGCGCACTACAATGAGCAGTTCTTC. Protein product: CSVERLAHYNEQFF.

The chain employs TRBV9 and TRBJ2-7; D gene unclear. The CDR3 sequence is 12 residues long. V was clipped by 4 bases and J by 5 bases, with 10 bases between them. In germline, CDR1 is SGDLS, CDR2 YYNGEE. DNA for the CDR3: TGTGCCAGCAGCCCGGCCTCTCACGAGCAGTACTTC. As protein: CASSPASHEQYF.

The chain combines TRBV5-1 with TRBJ2-1, with a tentative D call TRBD2 (6 bases). The CDR3 spans 16 residues. Germline values: CDR1 SGHRS, CDR2 YFSETQ. V lost 1 base and J 4 bases, leaving 15 bases between the germline ends. The CDR3 sequence is CASSLLGGGIYNEQFF. CDR3 sequence (DNA): TGCGCCAGCAGCTTGTTAGGCGGAGGGATATACAATGAGCAGTTCTTC. The full variable domain, rest sourced from reference TRBV5-1 and TRBJ2-1, is KAGVTQTPRYLIKTRGQQVTLSCSPISGHRSVSWYQQTPGQGLQFLFEYFSETQRNKGNFPGRFSGRQFSNSRSEMNVSTLELGDSALYLCASSLLGGGIYNEQFFGPGTRLTVL.